This entry lists 29 T cell receptor beta chains sequenced from one sample in a study of blood T cells in healthy people across ages. It was with a sample-barcoded 5' primer and a J-beta primer mix that a second PCR of roughly 7 to 12 cycles was run. TCRdb reanalysed the 5' RACE reads using MiXCR and keeps one entry per CDR3 protein. The repertoire holds around 1.5 million distinct CDR3 sequences, 59% seen once, with approximately 7% in the top ten. Sequenced material: blood. The origin of the receptors is a man between 18 and 35 years old in good health.

This chain uses TRBV3-1 with TRBJ2-3; the D call may be TRBD1 or TRBD2 (5 bases each). CDR3 length: 14 amino acids. Germline assignment: CDR1 LGHDT and CDR2 YNNKEL (reference sequence). V was cut by 5 bases and J by 6 bases, with 15 bases left in between. The DNA of the CDR3 is TGTGCCAGCAGCAGGGACCTCGTGAGCGATACGCAGTATTTT. It is translated as CASSRDLVSDTQYF.

This clonotype has a handful of counts. For the CDR3, the DNA is TGCGCCAGCACCTCAAACGCGTTACAATCAGAACATGAGCAGTTCTTC. Protein sequence: CASTSNALQSEHEQFF. This chain joins TRBV4-1 and TRBJ2-1; no firm D call. The V gene's germline CDR1 is MGHRA and CDR2 YSYEKL. The V end was cut by 7 bases, the J end by 8 bases, with 24 bases between. The CDR3 is made up of 16 amino acids.

The chain uses TRBV28 and TRBJ1-6; no firm D call. Per the germline V gene, CDR1 is MDHEN and CDR2 is SYDVKM. CDR3 length: 17 residues. Trimming removed 3 bases from V and 0 bases from J, with 12 bases in between. The CDR3 DNA reads TGTGCCAGCAGTTTCATGGTTGGGAGCTCCTATAATTCACCCCTCCACTTT. This translates into CASSFMVGSSYNSPLHF.

The rearrangement joins TRBV6-1 to TRBJ2-1, with D possibly matching TRBD2 (5 bases). The V end was cut by 4 bases, the J end by 0 bases, with 13 bases between. Germline V gene sequence: CDR1 MNHNS, CDR2 SASEGT. There are 16 residues in the CDR3. CDR3 DNA sequence: TGTGCCAGCAGTGCCCCGGAGGCTAGCTCCTACAATGAGCAGTTCTTC. Its protein is CASSAPEASSYNEQFF.

As for this clonotype: Germline is not matched at one junction end, which may reflect a read error. The rearrangement joins TRBV6-1 to TRBJ2-7; D ambiguous. The germline CDR1 and CDR2 sequences are MNHNS and SASEGT. CDR3 size: 12 residues. The CDR3 here is CVSSERWGEQYF. The CDR3 region has the DNA TGTGTCAGCAGTGAACGGTGGGGAGAGCAGTACTTC.

V usage is TRBV7-2 and J usage is TRBJ2-4; D perhaps matches TRBD2 (5 bases). Trimming removed 3 bases at V and 6 bases at J, with 12 bases between. CDR3 length: 14 amino acids. Germline-derived CDR1 and CDR2 are SGHTA and FQGNSA. CDR3: CASSFGVRANIQYF. DNA for the CDR3: TGTGCCAGCAGCTTCGGGGTCCGGGCAAACATTCAGTACTTC.

V is TRBV20-1 and J is TRBJ2-1, with D unclear. The CDR3 spans 12 residues. The germline V and J ends were trimmed by 2 bases and 6 bases, with 8 bases remaining between them. Germline lookup yields CDR1 DFQATT and CDR2 SNEGSKA (reference sequence). CDR3 sequence: CSARLPLNEQFF. The CDR3 nucleotides read TGCAGTGCTAGACTCCCGCTCAATGAGCAGTTCTTC.

This clonotype has just one count. The gene calls are TRBV29-1 and TRBJ1-2; D is unresolved. Germline CDR1 is SQVTM and CDR2 is ANQGSEA. This CDR3 is 11 amino acids long. V lost 2 bases and J 4 bases, leaving 5 bases between the germline ends. This CDR3 is CSVEPGYGYTF. The CDR3 DNA reads as TGCAGCGTTGAACCTGGCTATGGCTACACCTTC. The full variable domain, with the rest looked up from reference TRBV29-1 and TRBJ1-2, is SAVISQKPSRDICQRGTSLTIQCQVDSQVTMMFWYRQQPGQSLTLIATANQGSEATYESGFVIDKFPISRPNLTFSTLTVSNMSPEDSSIYLCSVEPGYGYTFGSGTRLTVV.

This chain joins TRBV20-1 and TRBJ2-7; TRBD1 matches 10 bases. CDR1 is DFQATT, CDR2 SNEGSKA, per germline (reference sequence). The CDR3 consists of 14 residues. Losses at the gene ends were 1 base for V and 2 bases for J; bases not matched to a gene: 2. The CDR3 sequence: CSARGQGATYEQYF. CDR3 sequence (DNA): TGCAGTGCTAGAGGACAGGGGGCAACCTACGAGCAGTACTTC.

This clonotype was found a few times. This chain connects TRBV5-1 to TRBJ2-7; possible D gene TRBD2, 5 bases. With 8 bases removed from V and 2 bases from J, the gap between germline ends came to 23 bases. The length of the CDR3 is 16 residues. The germline V gene encodes CDR1 SGHRS and CDR2 YFSETQ. DNA for the CDR3: TGCGCCAGTAGCCTCGAACCGGGAACGGGTACCTACGAGCAGTACTTC. This sequence encodes CASSLEPGTGTYEQYF.

As regards this clonotype: A junction end diverges from the germline sequence, so it may reflect a read error. V usage is TRBV4-3 and J usage is TRBJ2-7, with 8 bases aligning to TRBD1. The better agreement between TRBJ2-5 and the DNA end casts doubt on the J call. Per germline, CDR1 LGHNA and CDR2 YSLEER. This CDR3 contains 15 residues. CDR3: CPSSREGTGQETQYF. CDR3 DNA: TGCCCCAGCAGCCGCGAAGGGACAGGACAAGAGACCCAGTACTTC.

The V gene is TRBV10-2, the J gene TRBJ1-5; 10 bases match TRBD1. The V segment lost 6 bases and the J segment 3 bases; nucleotides outside the gene matches: 2. Germline-derived CDR1 and CDR2 are WSHSY and SAAADI. The CDR3 sequence is 14 residues long. The CDR3 is CASRDRGYNQPQHF. The CDR3 nucleotides are TGCGCCAGCAGGGACAGGGGGTACAATCAGCCCCAGCATTTT.

CDR3 nucleotide sequence: TGCGCCAGCAGCCCGGATCTGACTAGAGAGCAGTACTTC. It encodes CASSPDLTREQYF. The rearrangement joins TRBV4-3 to TRBJ2-4; D is possibly TRBD2 (6 bases). V lost 4 bases, J lost 13 bases, and 17 bases lay in between. The germline CDR1 and CDR2 sequences are LGHNA and YSLEER. The CDR3 extends over 13 amino acids.

The CDR3 sequence: CASSFSDGNTEAFF. CDR3 coding DNA: TGTGCCAGCAGCTTTTCGGACGGGAACACTGAAGCTTTCTTT. The chain is built from TRBV7-8 and TRBJ1-1; the D is unclear. CDR1 is SGHVS and CDR2 is FQNEAQ in the germline V gene. This CDR3 spans 14 amino acids. The ends were cut back, 3 bases at V and 1 base at J, with 9 bases in the middle.

The V gene is TRBV29-1, the J gene TRBJ2-5; D may be TRBD1 or TRBD2 (5 bases each). Trimming stripped 6 bases from V and 5 bases from J, with 16 bases between. The CDR3 loop spans 13 amino acids. Germline loops: CDR1 SQVTM, CDR2 ANQGSEA. CDR3 amino acids: CSVDTRVWETQYF. CDR3 in DNA: TGCAGCGTGGACACTAGAGTCTGGGAGACCCAGTACTTC. The variable domain in full, with the rest retrieved from reference TRBV29-1 and TRBJ2-5, is SAVISQKPSRDICQRGTSLTIQCQVDSQVTMMFWYRQQPGQSLTLIATANQGSEATYESGFVIDKFPISRPNLTFSTLTVSNMSPEDSSIYLCSVDTRVWETQYFGPGTRLLVL.

The gene calls are TRBV20-1 and TRBJ2-3, with 9 bases fitting TRBD2. The CDR3 has 15 residues. V trimming: 4 bases; J trimming: 6 bases; junction bases outside the gene matches: 11. Germline assignment: CDR1 DFQATT and CDR2 SNEGSKA (reference sequence). This chain's CDR3 is CSAKSGGRALDTQYF. CDR3 DNA sequence: TGCAGTGCTAAGTCGGGCGGGAGGGCCTTGGATACGCAGTATTTT.

V gene TRBV12-3 or TRBV12-4 combines with J gene TRBJ2-4; TRBD1 aligns across 7 bases. Gene TRBJ2-7 matches the end of the DNA better, so the J call may be wrong. The CDR3 spans 18 residues. The CDR3 region has the DNA TGTGCCAGCAGTATTTACCTCCTCGGGACAGAACCTGACTACGAGCAGTACTTC. Its protein product is CASSIYLLGTEPDYEQYF.

This clonotype was counted between two and nine times. V is TRBV6-5 and J is TRBJ2-7; 11 bases are shared with TRBD2. Germline V gene data show CDR1 as MNHEY and CDR2 as SVGAGI. The CDR3 is made up of 14 amino acids. Trimming removed 8 bases from V and 3 bases from J; junction bases left unmatched: 6. DNA for the CDR3: TGTGCCAGCGCCGTTGGGACTAGCGGCTACGAGCAGTACTTC. It codes for CASAVGTSGYEQYF.

The chain links TRBV24-1 to TRBJ1-5; D gene uncertain. V was pared by 5 bases and J by 0 bases, with 7 bases between. The CDR3 contains 14 residues. Germline V gene lookup returns CDR1 KGHDR and CDR2 SFDVKD. The CDR3 bases are TGTGCCACCAGTGCAGTTAATAGCAATCAGCCCCAGCATTTT. This encodes CATSAVNSNQPQHF.

The chain carries TRBV4-3 and TRBJ2-1; 9 bases fit TRBD2. The V gene end was trimmed by 1 base and the J gene end by 8 bases; junction bases not matched to a gene: 12. The CDR3 is 17 amino acids. Germline loops: CDR1 LGHNA, CDR2 YSLEER. The DNA of the CDR3 is TGCGCCAGCAGCCAAGGGTCGCGGGGGGGCCCGATGGATGAGCAGTTCTTC. Protein sequence: CASSQGSRGGPMDEQFF.

This clonotype was seen only a few times. The chain couples TRBV6-2 or TRBV6-3 to TRBJ2-1, with no clear D. The CDR3 is made up of 13 amino acids. Trimming pared 6 bases from V and 4 bases from J, leaving 10 bases between. The germline gives CDR1 MNHEY, CDR2 SVGEGT. CDR3 bases: TGTGCCAGCAGACGACTCGATTACAATGAGCAGTTCTTC. It yields the protein CASRRLDYNEQFF.

The chain couples TRBV14 to TRBJ2-7; 7 nucleotides agree with TRBD1. V was pared by 2 bases and J by 12 bases, with 10 bases of the junction left unmatched. CDR3 size: 13 residues. Germline V lookup: CDR1 SGHDN, CDR2 FVKESK. In nucleotides, the CDR3 is TGTGCCAGCAGCCAAACCTACACAGGGGCGATGTACTTC. Its translation is CASSQTYTGAMYF.

The count of this clonotype is one. This chain joins TRBV5-6 and TRBJ2-7; 14 nucleotides line up with TRBD2. CDR3 length: 16 amino acids. The V gene's germline CDR1 is SGHDT and CDR2 YYEEEE. Losses at the gene ends were 3 bases for V and 8 bases for J; bases not matched to a gene: 10. DNA of the CDR3: TGTGCCAGCAGCTCGGGACTAGCGGGAGTCGGGTCCAAGCAGTACTTC. Translating gives CASSSGLAGVGSKQYF.

The V gene is TRBV10-3, the J gene TRBJ2-5; D is perhaps TRBD1 or TRBD2 (6 bases each). CDR3 size: 13 residues. Trimming removed 3 bases at V and 11 bases at J, with 16 bases between. Germline assignment: CDR1 ENHRY and CDR2 SYGVKD. CDR3 sequence: CAISERRGEEQYF. The CDR3 nucleotides are TGTGCCATCAGTGAACGTAGGGGGGAGGAGCAGTACTTC.

In its sample, this clonotype was seen a few times. The chain is built from TRBV6-5 and TRBJ2-7; 8 bases agree with TRBD1. This CDR3 contains 15 residues. Germline V gene lookup returns CDR1 MNHEY and CDR2 SVGAGI. Trimming removed 6 bases from V and 1 base from J; junction bases left unmatched: 8. CDR3 sequence: CASSTRDRSSYEQYF. CDR3 bases: TGTGCCAGCAGCACCCGGGACAGGTCTTCCTACGAGCAGTACTTC.

The chain employs TRBV7-2 and TRBJ1-4; no definite D call. Trimming removed 1 base from V and 8 bases from J, with 11 bases in between. The CDR3 loop spans 14 amino acids. CDR1 and CDR2 from the germline V gene are SGHTA and FQGNSA. CDR3 sequence: CASSLEPGGEKLFF. CDR3 bases: TGTGCCAGCAGCTTAGAGCCAGGCGGGGAAAAACTGTTTTTT.

The chain links TRBV7-8 to TRBJ2-1, with 8 nucleotides matching TRBD1. Trimming cost V 1 base and J 0 bases; bases outside gene matches: 5. The CDR3 is 17 residues long. Germline V CDR1 and CDR2: SGHVS, FQNEAQ. CDR3 protein: CASSLGDRSTSYNEQFF. The CDR3 nucleotides read TGTGCCAGCAGCTTAGGGGACAGGTCAACCTCCTACAATGAGCAGTTCTTC.

This clonotype has more than one count but fewer than ten. The chain recombines TRBV6-5 with TRBJ2-3; 7 positions agree with TRBD2. CDR3 length: 15 amino acids. Germline lookup yields CDR1 MNHEY and CDR2 SVGAGI. The V gene end was trimmed by 1 base and the J gene end by 4 bases; junction bases not matched to a gene: 5. The CDR3: CASSYYRGRADTQYF. The CDR3, as DNA: TGTGCCAGCAGTTACTACCGGGGGAGGGCAGATACGCAGTATTTT.

Turning to this clonotype: Its ends do not fully match the called genes, so a read error is possible. CDR3 residues: CASSPLWGSGTGGTGELFF. Here the CDR3 DNA reads TGTGCTAGCAGCCCCCTGTGGGGATCCGGGACAGGAGGCACCGGGGAGCTGTTTTTT. The V and J genes are TRBV7-7 and TRBJ2-2; 8 positions match TRBD1. The CDR3 length is 19 residues. Per the germline V gene, CDR1 is SSHAT and CDR2 is FNYEAQ (reference sequence).